This T cell receptor beta chain was identified during a study of control samples from healthy donors and cancer patients. Profiling relied on immunoSEQ multiplex PCR, and the TCRdb table lists in-frame clones only, not all of them. Altogether 70,000 to 100,000 clones are present, over 85% being singletons, with the ten largest covering 1.5% to 2%. Germline V gene data show CDR1 as MNHNS and CDR2 as SASEGT. This CDR3 spans 15 amino acids. V dropped 5 bases and J dropped 4 bases, with 15 bases sitting between them. This chain links TRBV6-1 with TRBJ2-1; D gene unclear. This TCR derives from a woman between 55 and 75 years old with head and neck cancer. Sequenced: PBMCs. The CDR3 bases are TGTGCCAGCAGTTCCGACGGAAGAGATTACAATGAGCAGTTCTTC. Translation gives CASSSDGRDYNEQFF.